What follows are 6 T cell receptor beta chains derived from one specimen sequenced in a study of blood T cell repertoires in COVID-19. Profiling relied on immunoSEQ multiplex PCR, and the TCRdb table lists in-frame clones only, not all of them. The sample includes roughly 200,000 clones, around 87% of them seen just once. Sequencing was done on a sample of PBMCs or T cells enriched from blood (not recorded which). The receptors originated from a man between 25 and 39 years old in a cohort exposed to, infected with or recovered from COVID-19 (not recorded which).

The J gene is TRBJ1-6, the V gene TRBV28; D might be TRBD1 (5 bases). V shed 10 bases and J shed 6 bases, with 16 bases lying between them. The CDR3 spans 14 residues. CDR1 and CDR2 (germline): MDHEN, SYDVKM. This CDR3 is CATTGTLTNSPLHF. CDR3 bases: TGTGCCACGACCGGGACTCTAACTAATTCACCCCTCCACTTT.

The rearrangement uses TRBV7-2 and TRBJ2-4; unclear D gene. Trimming removed 0 bases from V and 1 base from J, with 4 bases in between. CDR1 and CDR2 from the germline V gene are SGHTA and FQGNSA. The CDR3 consists of 14 residues. CDR3 nucleotides: TGTGCCAGCAGCTTAGCGCGGGCCAAAAACATTCAGTACTTC. This sequence encodes CASSLARAKNIQYF.

The V and J genes are TRBV6-5 and TRBJ2-5; 8 bases align to TRBD1. Losses at the gene ends were 9 bases for V and 9 bases for J; bases not matched to a gene: 6. CDR1 and CDR2 from the germline V gene are MNHEY and SVGAGI. The CDR3 runs 11 residues. DNA for the CDR3: TGTGCCAGTGAACAGGGACAGGCCCAGTACTTC. Translating it yields CASEQGQAQYF.

This rearrangement joins TRBV5-5 to TRBJ1-5, with TRBD1 matching 9 bases. The V gene's germline CDR1 is SGHKS and CDR2 YYEKEE (reference sequence). This CDR3 region has 15 residues. V lost 0 bases and J lost 4; bases outside the gene matches: 2. The CDR3 loop reads CASSLEGTGNQPQHF. Here the CDR3 DNA reads TGTGCCAGCAGCTTGGAAGGGACAGGGAATCAGCCCCAGCATTTT.

The CDR3 loop is CASSLSSHNEQFF. The DNA of the CDR3 is TGTGCCAGCAGTTTGTCGAGCCACAATGAGCAGTTCTTC. The rearrangement links TRBV28 to TRBJ2-1; D remains ambiguous. V lost 3 bases to trimming and J lost 5 bases, with 8 bases between them. The CDR3 consists of 13 residues. CDR1 MDHEN and CDR2 SYDVKM come from the germline V gene.

The rearrangement links TRBV10-3 to TRBJ1-1; tentatively, D is TRBD1 (6 bases). The germline CDR1 and CDR2 sequences are ENHRY and SYGVKD. Trimming removed 0 bases at V and 5 bases at J, with 19 bases between. The CDR3 loop spans 17 amino acids. CDR3 DNA: TGTGCCATCAGTGAGTCGGGGGGGCGACACTCAGGGACTGAAGCTTTCTTT. Residues: CAISESGGRHSGTEAFF.